The 11 T cell receptor beta chains listed next were all sequenced from one sample in a study of OX40 agonist ivuxolimab in advanced cancers. Here immunoSEQ multiplex PCR was the method, and the copy in TCRdb shows in-frame clones only, minus some. The table has under 20,000 clones, 80% to 90% seen once; the top ten hold around a sixth. Here the sequenced sample was CD4+ or CD8+ T cells sorted from blood, taken in a trial of the OX40 agonist ivuxolimab. These receptors all come from an adult with an advanced solid tumor such as melanoma, head and neck, liver or kidney cancer.

This sequence joins TRBV28 and TRBJ1-2; 7 bases are shared with TRBD1. There are 13 residues in the CDR3. V lost 6 bases, J lost 4 bases, and 5 bases stayed unmatched. Per the germline V gene, CDR1 is MDHEN and CDR2 is SYDVKM. In DNA, the CDR3 is TGTGCCAGCAGAACGACAGGGACCTATGGCTACACCTTC. As protein: CASRTTGTYGYTF.

The chain joins TRBV5-6 to TRBJ2-5, with D possibly TRBD2 on 5 matching bases. Trimming pared 4 bases from V and 6 bases from J, leaving 16 bases between. Germline CDR1 is SGHDT and CDR2 is YYEEEE. CDR3 length: 14 residues. CDR3 protein: CASSPGPTRQTQYF. The CDR3, as DNA: TGTGCCAGCAGCCCGGGCCCCACTAGGCAGACCCAGTACTTC.

V usage is TRBV10-2 and J usage is TRBJ1-6, with D perhaps TRBD1 (5 bases). CDR3 size: 13 residues. The V gene's germline CDR1 is WSHSY and CDR2 SAAADI. The ends were cut back, 4 bases at V and 9 bases at J, with 10 bases in the middle. Here the CDR3 reads CASSVGQVSPLHF. CDR3 DNA: TGCGCCAGCAGTGTTGGACAAGTTTCACCCCTCCACTTT.

The chain combines TRBV6-5 with TRBJ2-7, with TRBD2 identical over 10 bases. The junction had 4 bases not matched to a gene; V was cut back by 0 bases and J by 2 bases. Germline CDR1 is MNHEY and CDR2 is SVGAGI. There are 16 residues in the CDR3. The CDR3 reads CASSYSTSGTPYEQYF. The CDR3 nucleotides read TGTGCCAGCAGTTACTCTACTAGCGGGACCCCCTACGAGCAGTACTTC.

This clone was seen a single time. The V gene is TRBV7-2, the J gene TRBJ2-1; 7 positions match TRBD2. The CDR3 sequence is 16 residues long. Germline V CDR1 and CDR2: SGHTA, FQGNSA. With 2 bases clipped from V and 14 bases from J, the junction kept 18 bases outside the gene matches. CDR3 loop: CASSLMFDVLLASEFF. The CDR3 DNA sequence: TGTGCCAGCAGCTTAATGTTCGACGTGCTACTAGCGAGCGAGTTCTTC.

The V and J genes are TRBV19 and TRBJ1-2, with D tentatively TRBD1 (5 bases). Germline loops: CDR1 LNHDA, CDR2 SQIVND (reference sequence). V was cut by 4 bases and J by 4 bases, with 13 bases left in between. The CDR3 totals 14 residues. The CDR3 nucleotides read TGTGCCAGTAGTAGGGCAGGGATAGGCTATGGCTACACCTTC. Its translation: CASSRAGIGYGYTF.

This clone was seen a handful of times. This chain uses TRBV6-4 with TRBJ2-3, with 13 nucleotides matching TRBD2. After removal of 5 bases from V and 6 bases from J, the junction contained 8 bases not matched to a gene. The CDR3 consists of 16 residues. Germline CDR1 MRHNA, CDR2 SNTAGT. The CDR3 DNA reads as TGTGCCAGCAGTCCTACTAGCGGGGGGGACCCGGATACGCAGTATTTT. Translation gives CASSPTSGGDPDTQYF.

V usage is TRBV5-1 and J usage is TRBJ2-5; D ambiguous. The CDR3 is made up of 13 amino acids. Germline values: CDR1 SGHRS, CDR2 YFSETQ. The V gene lost 4 bases and the J gene lost 0 bases, with 7 bases spanning the gap. This CDR3 reads CASSHGHQETQYF. As DNA, the CDR3 is TGCGCCAGCAGCCACGGGCACCAAGAGACCCAGTACTTC.

This clone was seen more than once but under ten times. The chain has TRBV5-1 and TRBJ1-1; D is unresolved. This CDR3 is built from 15 residues. In germline, CDR1 is SGHRS, CDR2 YFSETQ. The ends were cut back, 7 bases at V and 1 base at J, with 17 bases in the middle. CDR3 nucleotide sequence: TGCGCCAGCGGGGAGGAGGGCCCCCCGAACACTGAAGCTTTCTTT. Protein product: CASGEEGPPNTEAFF.

This chain's CDR3 is CASSSIVESYEQYF. For the CDR3, the DNA is TGTGCCAGCAGCTCAATCGTGGAGTCCTACGAGCAGTACTTC. The chain links TRBV7-9 to TRBJ2-7; D is unclear. The CDR3 has 14 amino acids. The V end was cut by 4 bases, the J end by 1 base, with 11 bases between. Germline CDR1 SEHNR, CDR2 FQNEAQ (reference sequence).

This chain connects TRBV27 to TRBJ1-5; no reliable D call. Germline V CDR1 and CDR2: MNHEY, SMNVEV (reference sequence). V dropped 2 bases and J dropped 0 bases, with 8 bases sitting between them. This CDR3 is 15 amino acids long. The CDR3 protein is CASSLNGYSNQPQHF. CDR3 sequence (DNA): TGTGCCAGCAGTTTAAATGGGTATAGCAATCAGCCCCAGCATTTT.